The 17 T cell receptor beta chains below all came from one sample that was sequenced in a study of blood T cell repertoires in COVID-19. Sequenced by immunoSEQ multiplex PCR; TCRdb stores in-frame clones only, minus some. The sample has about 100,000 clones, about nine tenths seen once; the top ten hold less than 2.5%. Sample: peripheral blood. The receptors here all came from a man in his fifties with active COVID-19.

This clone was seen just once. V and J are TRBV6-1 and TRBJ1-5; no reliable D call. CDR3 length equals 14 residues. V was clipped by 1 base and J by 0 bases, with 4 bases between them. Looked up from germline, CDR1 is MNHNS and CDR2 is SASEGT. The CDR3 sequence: CASSEVNSNQPQHF. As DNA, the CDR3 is TGTGCCAGCAGTGAAGTAAATAGCAATCAGCCCCAGCATTTT.

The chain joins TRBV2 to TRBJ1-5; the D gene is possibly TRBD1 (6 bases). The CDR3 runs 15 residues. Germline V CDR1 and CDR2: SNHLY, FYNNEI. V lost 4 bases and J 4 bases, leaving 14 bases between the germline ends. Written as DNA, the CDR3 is TGTGCCAGCAGTGGCCTTGGACAGCAGAATCAGCCCCAGCATTTT. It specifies CASSGLGQQNQPQHF. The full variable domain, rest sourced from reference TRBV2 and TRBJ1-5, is EPEVTQTPSHQVTQMGQEVILRCVPISNHLYFYWYRQILGQKVEFLVSFYNNEISEKSEIFDDQFSVERPDGSNFTLKIRSTKLEDSAMYFCASSGLGQQNQPQHFGDGTRLSIL.

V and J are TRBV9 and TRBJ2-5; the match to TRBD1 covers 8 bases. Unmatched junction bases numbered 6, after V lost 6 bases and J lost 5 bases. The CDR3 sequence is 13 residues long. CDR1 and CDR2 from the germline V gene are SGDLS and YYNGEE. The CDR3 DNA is TGTGCCAGCACCCAGGGGGCTGGTGAGACCCAGTACTTC. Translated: CASTQGAGETQYF. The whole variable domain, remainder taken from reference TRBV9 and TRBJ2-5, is DSGVTQTPKHLITATGQRVTLRCSPRSGDLSVYWYQQSLDQGLQFLIQYYNGEERAKGNILERFSAQQFPDLHSELNLSSLELGDSALYFCASTQGAGETQYFGPGTRLLVL.

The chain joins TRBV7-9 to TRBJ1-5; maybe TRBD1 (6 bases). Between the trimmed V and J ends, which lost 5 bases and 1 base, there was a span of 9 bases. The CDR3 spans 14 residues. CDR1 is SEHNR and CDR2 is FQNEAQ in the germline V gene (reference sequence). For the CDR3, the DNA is TGTGCCAGCAGCCTGGGGGCGAGCAATCAGCCCCAGCATTTT. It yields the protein CASSLGASNQPQHF.

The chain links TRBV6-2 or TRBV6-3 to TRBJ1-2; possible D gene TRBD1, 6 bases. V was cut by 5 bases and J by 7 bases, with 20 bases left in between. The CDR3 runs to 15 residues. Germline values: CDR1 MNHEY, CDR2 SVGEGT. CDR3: CASSHPDSLRGGYTF. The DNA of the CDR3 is TGTGCCAGCAGTCACCCGGACAGTTTAAGAGGTGGCTACACCTTC.

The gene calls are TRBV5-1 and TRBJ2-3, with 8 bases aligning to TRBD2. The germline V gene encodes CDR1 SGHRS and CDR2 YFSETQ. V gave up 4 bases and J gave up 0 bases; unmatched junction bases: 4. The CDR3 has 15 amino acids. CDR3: CASSVTSGSTDTQYF. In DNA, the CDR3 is TGCGCCAGCAGCGTAACTAGCGGCAGCACAGATACGCAGTATTTT.

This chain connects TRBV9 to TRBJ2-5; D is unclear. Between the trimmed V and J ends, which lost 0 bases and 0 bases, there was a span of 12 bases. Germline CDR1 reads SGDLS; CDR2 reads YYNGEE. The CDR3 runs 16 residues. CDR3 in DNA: TGTGCCAGCAGCGTAGGTGGGCAGACGTACCAAGAGACCCAGTACTTC. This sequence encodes CASSVGGQTYQETQYF.

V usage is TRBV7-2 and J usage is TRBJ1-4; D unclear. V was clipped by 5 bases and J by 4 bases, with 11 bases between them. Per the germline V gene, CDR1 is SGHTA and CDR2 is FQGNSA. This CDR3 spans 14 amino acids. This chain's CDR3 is CASSLRRDNEKLFF. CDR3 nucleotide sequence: TGTGCCAGCAGCCTTCGACGGGATAATGAAAAACTGTTTTTT. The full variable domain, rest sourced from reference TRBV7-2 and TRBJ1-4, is GAGVSQSPSNKVTEKGKDVELRCDPISGHTALYWYRQSLGQGLEFLIYFQGNSAPDKSGLPSDRFSAERTGGSVSTLTIQRTQQEDSAVYLCASSLRRDNEKLFFGSGTQLSVL.

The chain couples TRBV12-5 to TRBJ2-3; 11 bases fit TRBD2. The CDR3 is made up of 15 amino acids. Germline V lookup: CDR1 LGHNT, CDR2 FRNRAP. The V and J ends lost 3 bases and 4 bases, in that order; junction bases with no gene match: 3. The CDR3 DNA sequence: TGTGCTAGTGGTTTAGGACTAGCGGGCGCAGATACGCAGTATTTT. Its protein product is CASGLGLAGADTQYF. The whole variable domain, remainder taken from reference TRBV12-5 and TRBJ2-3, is DARVTQTPRHKVTEMGQEVTMRCQPILGHNTVFWYRQTMMQGLELLAYFRNRAPLDDSGMPKDRFSAEMPDATLATLKIQPSEPRDSAVYFCASGLGLAGADTQYFGPGTRLTVL.

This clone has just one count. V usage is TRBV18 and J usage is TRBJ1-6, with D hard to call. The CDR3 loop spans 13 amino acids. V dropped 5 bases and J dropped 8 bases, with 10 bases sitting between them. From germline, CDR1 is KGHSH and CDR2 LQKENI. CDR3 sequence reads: CASSGGMDSPLHF. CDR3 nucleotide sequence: TGTGCCAGCTCAGGCGGGATGGATTCACCCCTCCACTTT.

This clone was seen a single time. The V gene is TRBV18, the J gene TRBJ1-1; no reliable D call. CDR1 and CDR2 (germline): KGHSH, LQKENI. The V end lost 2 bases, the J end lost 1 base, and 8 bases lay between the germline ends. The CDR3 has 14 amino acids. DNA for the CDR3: TGTGCCAGCTCACCAGGGTCGGGGAACACTGAAGCTTTCTTT. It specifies CASSPGSGNTEAFF.

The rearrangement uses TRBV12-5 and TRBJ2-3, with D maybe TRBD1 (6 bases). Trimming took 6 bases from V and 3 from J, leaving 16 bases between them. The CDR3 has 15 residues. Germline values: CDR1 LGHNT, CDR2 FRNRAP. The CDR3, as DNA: TGTGCTAGTGGCCCACAGGGAACGAGAACAGATACGCAGTATTTT. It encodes CASGPQGTRTDTQYF.

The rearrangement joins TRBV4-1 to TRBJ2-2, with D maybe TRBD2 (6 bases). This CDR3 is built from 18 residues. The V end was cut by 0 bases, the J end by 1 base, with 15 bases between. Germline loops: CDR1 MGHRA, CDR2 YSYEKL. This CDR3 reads CASSQDLTGDGNTGELFF. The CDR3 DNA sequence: TGCGCCAGCAGCCAAGATTTGACGGGAGACGGGAACACCGGGGAGCTGTTTTTT.

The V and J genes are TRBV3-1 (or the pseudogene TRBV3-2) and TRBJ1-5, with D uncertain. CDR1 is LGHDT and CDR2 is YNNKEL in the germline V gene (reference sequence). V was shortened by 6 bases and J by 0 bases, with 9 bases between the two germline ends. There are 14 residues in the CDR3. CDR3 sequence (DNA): TGTGCCAGCAGTCCCCAGTATAGCAATCAGCCCCAGCATTTT. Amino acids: CASSPQYSNQPQHF.

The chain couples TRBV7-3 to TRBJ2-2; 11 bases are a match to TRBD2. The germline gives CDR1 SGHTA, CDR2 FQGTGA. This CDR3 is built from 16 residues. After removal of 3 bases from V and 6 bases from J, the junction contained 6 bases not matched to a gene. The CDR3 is CASSFRLAGNPGELFF. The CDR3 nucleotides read TGTGCCAGCAGCTTCCGACTAGCGGGGAATCCCGGGGAGCTGTTTTTT.

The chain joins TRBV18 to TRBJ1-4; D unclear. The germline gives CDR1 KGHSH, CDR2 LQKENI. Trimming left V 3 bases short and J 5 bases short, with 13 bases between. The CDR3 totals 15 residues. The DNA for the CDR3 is TGTGCCAGCTCACCTTCGTCCAACTCGAATGAAAAACTGTTTTTT. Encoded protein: CASSPSSNSNEKLFF. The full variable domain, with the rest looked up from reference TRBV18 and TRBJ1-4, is NAGVMQNPRHLVRRRGQEARLRCSPMKGHSHVYWYRQLPEEGLKFMVYLQKENIIDESGMPKERFSAEFPKEGPSILRIQQVVRGDSAAYFCASSPSSNSNEKLFFGSGTQLSVL.

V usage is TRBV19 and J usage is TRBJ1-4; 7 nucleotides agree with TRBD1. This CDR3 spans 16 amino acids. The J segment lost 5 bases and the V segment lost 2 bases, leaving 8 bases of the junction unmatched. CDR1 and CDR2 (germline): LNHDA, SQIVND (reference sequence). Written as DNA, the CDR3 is TGTGCCAGTAGTATACGGTCGACAGGGCGAAATGAAAAACTGTTTTTT. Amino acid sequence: CASSIRSTGRNEKLFF.